The source of this T cell receptor (beta chain) is a study of T cells expressing NK-cell markers. TCRdb processed the 5' RACE reads again and assigns one entry to each CDR3 protein, with no DNA. The specimen's table records about 540,000 distinct CDR3 sequences. Germline-derived CDR1 and CDR2 are SGHRS and YFSETQ. The CDR3 extends over 14 amino acids. The sample comprised blood T cells: a sorted CD56 or NKG2C T cell subset, CD4+ or CD8+ T cells, or bulk PBMC T cells (not recorded which). This receptor was identified in a man younger than 35 in good health. The chain joins TRBV5-1 to TRBJ1-2; lacking DNA, the TRBD1 call made by TCRdb goes unchecked. The chain's CDR3 is CASSLAGQTYGYTF.